The 8 T cell receptor beta chains given below trace back to one sample, sequenced in a study of monozygotic twins with inflammatory bowel disease. TCRdb re-called the 5' RACE reads; one entry per CDR3 protein, DNA not given. The sample's table shows hundreds of thousands of distinct CDR3 sequences. Specimen: blood. The receptors here all came from a human donor with ulcerative colitis or Crohn's disease, or a healthy co-twin of an affected twin (not recorded which).

CDR3 sequence: CSVRLTGGTEAFF. The V and J genes are TRBV29-1 and TRBJ1-1; the D call from TCRdb, TRBD1, cannot be confirmed without DNA. The CDR3 spans 13 residues. Germline values: CDR1 SQVTM, CDR2 ANQGSEA.

This chain uses TRBV30 with TRBJ2-3; the TCRdb call, TRBD2, lacks DNA for checking. Germline CDR1 is GTSNPN and CDR2 is SVGIG (reference sequence). This CDR3 is built from 14 residues. The chain's CDR3 is CATAPSGAADTQYF.

This chain connects TRBV5-1 to TRBJ2-5; checking the TCRdb D call of TRBD1 is not possible without DNA. There are 13 residues in the CDR3. Germline V lookup: CDR1 SGHRS, CDR2 YFSETQ. CDR3 residues: CASSSPTGETQYF.

The chain links TRBV6-2 or TRBV6-3 to TRBJ2-3; TCRdb's D call of TRBD2 is untestable without DNA. Germline CDR1 MNHEY, CDR2 SVGEGT. The CDR3 contains 15 residues. CDR3 loop: CASSYLLAHADTQYF.

The chain joins TRBV28 to TRBJ2-1; the D call from TCRdb, TRBD1, cannot be confirmed without DNA. The CDR3 sequence is 13 residues long. Germline-derived CDR1 and CDR2 are MDHEN and SYDVKM. CDR3 region: CASGEEGRREQFF.

CDR3 sequence: CASTAGGTGEQFF. The V and J genes are TRBV2 and TRBJ2-1; the D call of TRBD2 rests on TCRdb alone, since no DNA is present to check it. The CDR3 sequence is 13 residues long. Germline CDR1 reads SNHLY; CDR2 reads FYNNEI.

CDR3 in amino acids: CASSWRAAEQETQYF. The gene calls are TRBV7-2 and TRBJ2-5; TCRdb names TRBD2, which stays unverified in the absence of DNA. The CDR3 covers 15 residues. Germline V CDR1 and CDR2: SGHTA, FQGNSA.

The rearrangement links TRBV5-1 to TRBJ2-3; TCRdb gives TRBD2 as the D gene, but with no DNA this cannot be confirmed. The germline V gene has CDR1 SGHRS and CDR2 YFSETQ. This CDR3 contains 15 residues. The CDR3 sequence: CASSLGLATVHTQYF.